This TCR beta chain was identified during a study of breast tumors, draining lymph nodes, adjacent tissues. TCRdb fed the multiplex PCR reads into MiXCR, producing one record per CDR3 protein. The sample records tens of thousands of distinct CDR3 sequences, less than 60% being singletons. Study results and limitations: Tumors had less TCR diversity than lymph nodes, more than nontumor tissue.

The germline CDR1 and CDR2 sequences are DFQATT and SNEGSKA (reference sequence). The length of the CDR3 is 12 residues. Trimming left V 6 bases short and J 6 bases short, with 11 bases between. As regards this clonotype: Its antigen is unidentified.

The clonotype comes from a female donor with breast cancer. Some clones in this sample may be carry-over from other donors' samples. The chain has TRBV20-1 and TRBJ1-4, with D uncertain. What was sequenced was breast tumor tissue. The CDR3 region has the DNA TGCAGTGCCTACTACACGGATGAAAAACTGTTTTTT. This gives the protein CSAYYTDEKLFF.